This T cell receptor (beta chain) originates from a study of cytomegalovirus exposure and HLA in healthy donors. This table comes from immunoSEQ multiplex PCR, and its TCRdb copy is limited to in-frame clones, with some not included. The data show more than 250,000 clones, about nine tenths seen once. The sequencing sample was made of PBMCs. The sequence derives from a young woman in good health and CMV-seropositive.

CDR3 sequence (DNA): TGTGCCAGCAGTTACGACATTAACTATGGCTACACCTTC. Its translation: CASSYDINYGYTF. The chain recombines TRBV6-5 with TRBJ1-2; unclear D gene. V was shortened by 2 bases and J by 1 base, with 5 bases between the two germline ends. CDR3 length equals 13 residues. Germline-derived CDR1 and CDR2 are MNHEY and SVGAGI.